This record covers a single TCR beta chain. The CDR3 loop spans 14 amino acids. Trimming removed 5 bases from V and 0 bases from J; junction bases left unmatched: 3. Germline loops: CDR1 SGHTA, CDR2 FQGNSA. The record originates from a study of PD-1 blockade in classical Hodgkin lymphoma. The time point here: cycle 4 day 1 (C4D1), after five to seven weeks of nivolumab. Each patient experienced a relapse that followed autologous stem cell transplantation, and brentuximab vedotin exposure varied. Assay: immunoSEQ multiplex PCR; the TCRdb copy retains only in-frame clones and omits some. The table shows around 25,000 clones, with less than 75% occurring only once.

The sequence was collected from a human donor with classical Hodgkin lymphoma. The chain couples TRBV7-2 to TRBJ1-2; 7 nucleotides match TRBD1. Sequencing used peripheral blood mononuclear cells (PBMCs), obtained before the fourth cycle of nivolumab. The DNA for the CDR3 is TGTGCCAGCAGCCGGACAGGTTCTAACTATGGCTACACCTTC. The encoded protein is CASSRTGSNYGYTF.